These 20 T cell receptor beta chains were all obtained from the same sample, sequenced in a study of shared clonotypes between healthy human individuals. Measured with immunoSEQ multiplex PCR; TCRdb has only the in-frame clones, and not every one. The profile shows about 980,000 clones, 60% to 85% of them singletons. The sample taken for sequencing was memory CD4+ T cells sorted from blood. The subset was: CD45RA-negative fraction. These receptors all stem from a man aged 18 to 29 in good health.

The table lists this clone with a few counts. This chain joins TRBV7-2 and TRBJ2-1; possibly TRBD1 for D (6 bases). From germline, CDR1 is SGHTA and CDR2 FQGNSA. Deletions cut 3 bases from V and 11 bases from J, with 17 bases between. The CDR3 has 14 residues. CDR3 in amino acids: CASSFEGDWRKQFF. DNA of the CDR3: TGTGCCAGCAGCTTCGAGGGGGATTGGCGCAAGCAGTTCTTC.

The V gene is TRBV10-3, the J gene TRBJ2-7, with TRBD1 matching over 7 bases. The ends lost 4 bases at V and 2 bases at J; junction bases unmatched: 2. Per the germline V gene, CDR1 is ENHRY and CDR2 is SYGVKD. The CDR3 length is 13 residues. This CDR3 reads CAISGQGPYEQYF. In nucleotides, the CDR3 is TGTGCCATCAGTGGACAGGGACCCTACGAGCAGTACTTC.

The rearrangement joins TRBV11-1 to TRBJ1-1; D gene unclear. The CDR3 is 16 residues long. Looked up from germline, CDR1 is SGHAT and CDR2 is FQDESV (reference sequence). Trimming took 4 bases from V and 0 from J, leaving 15 bases between them. The CDR3 here is CASSSRRGVMNTEAFF. CDR3 nucleotide sequence: TGTGCCAGCAGCTCCAGACGGGGAGTCATGAACACTGAAGCTTTCTTT.

Comments on this clone: Other DNA sequences in this sample translate to the same CDR3. The genes are TRBV30 and TRBJ1-1, with D unclear. V gave up 0 bases and J gave up 1 base, with 6 bases separating them. Germline V gives CDR1 GTSNPN, CDR2 SVGIG (reference sequence). This CDR3 comprises 13 residues. The CDR3 is CAWSVQRNTEAFF. As DNA, the CDR3 is TGTGCCTGGAGTGTACAGAGGAACACTGAAGCTTTCTTT.

This clone appeared a few times. The V gene is TRBV5-6, the J gene TRBJ2-4, with D perhaps matching TRBD2 (5 bases). In germline, CDR1 is SGHDT, CDR2 YYEEEE. Trimming pared 0 bases from V and 5 bases from J, leaving 12 bases between. The CDR3 totals 15 residues. The CDR3 loop is CASSLAGGLENIQYF. The CDR3 coding sequence is TGTGCCAGCAGCTTGGCCGGCGGGCTTGAAAACATTCAGTACTTC.

This clone was counted only a few times. The chain joins TRBV28 to TRBJ1-1; 8 positions match TRBD1. The CDR3 spans 15 residues. J gave up 8 bases and V 5 bases, and 13 bases lay outside the gene matches. The V gene's germline CDR1 is MDHEN and CDR2 SYDVKM. The CDR3 spells CASSLLWQGAWEAFF. As DNA, the CDR3 is TGTGCCAGCAGTCTCCTTTGGCAGGGGGCATGGGAAGCTTTCTTT.

This clone has more than one count but fewer than ten. This chain connects TRBV20-1 to TRBJ2-7, with TRBD2 identical over 7 bases. This CDR3 region has 11 residues. Germline V lookup: CDR1 DFQATT, CDR2 SNEGSKA (reference sequence). Trimming cost V 7 bases and J 3 bases; bases outside gene matches: 3. CDR3: CSGRGNYEQYF. CDR3 sequence (DNA): TGCAGTGGGCGGGGGAACTACGAGCAGTACTTC.

This sequence joins TRBV15 and TRBJ2-5; D might be TRBD1 or TRBD2, each matching 5 bases. The V and J ends lost 0 bases and 2 bases respectively, with 10 bases between them. This CDR3 is built from 15 residues. The germline CDR1 and CDR2 sequences are LNHNV and YYDKDF (reference sequence). The CDR3 loop is CATSREGERQETQYF. Here the CDR3 DNA reads TGTGCCACCAGCAGAGAGGGGGAGCGGCAAGAGACCCAGTACTTC.

The chain combines TRBV10-3 with TRBJ2-3; TRBD2 aligns across 8 bases. This CDR3 contains 16 residues. Germline lookup yields CDR1 ENHRY and CDR2 SYGVKD. V gave up 2 bases and J gave up 2 bases; unmatched junction bases: 6. The CDR3 nucleotides are TGTGCCATCAGTGAGATTAGCGGGGAGATCACAGATACGCAGTATTTT. This encodes CAISEISGEITDTQYF.

V gene TRBV7-8 combines with J gene TRBJ2-5; D is possibly TRBD2 (5 bases). The CDR3 totals 15 residues. The V end was cut by 5 bases, the J end by 5 bases, with 18 bases between. CDR1 and CDR2 (germline): SGHVS, FQNEAQ. In nucleotides, the CDR3 is TGTGCCAGCAGCGAAACCGGTCGGGGTCCGGAGACCCAGTACTTC. Amino acids: CASSETGRGPETQYF.

This clone has just one count. The chain joins TRBV19 to TRBJ1-1; D ambiguous. Germline loops: CDR1 LNHDA, CDR2 SQIVND (reference sequence). The CDR3 covers 14 residues. V shed 8 bases and J shed 5 bases, with 18 bases lying between them. The CDR3 here is CASGLGGGGTEAFF. CDR3 bases: TGTGCCAGTGGCCTCGGAGGCGGTGGAACTGAAGCTTTCTTT.

The chain recombines TRBV7-8 with TRBJ1-5, with 7 positions matching TRBD1. From germline, CDR1 is SGHVS and CDR2 FQNEAQ. Trimming took 1 base from V and 4 from J; bases not matched to a gene: 1. CDR3 length equals 14 residues. The CDR3, as DNA: TGTGCCAGCAGCTTAGTGGACAGGAATCAGCCCCAGCATTTT. This translates into CASSLVDRNQPQHF.

CDR3 loop: CASTISGRGETQYF. In DNA, the CDR3 is TGTGCCAGCACCATAAGCGGGAGGGGCGAGACCCAGTACTTC. J is TRBJ2-5 and V is TRBV7-2, with 10 bases aligning to TRBD2. In germline, CDR1 is SGHTA, CDR2 FQGNSA. The CDR3 extends over 14 amino acids. V trimming: 7 bases; J trimming: 5 bases; junction bases outside the gene matches: 7.

J is TRBJ1-6 and V is TRBV7-3, with D possibly matching TRBD1 (5 bases). This CDR3 spans 14 amino acids. Trimming removed 4 bases at V and 7 bases at J, with 11 bases between. Germline CDR1 SGHTA, CDR2 FQGTGA. CDR3 residues: CASSSGTANSPLHF. CDR3 DNA sequence: TGTGCCAGCAGCTCCGGGACGGCAAATTCACCCCTCCACTTT.

This chain links TRBV19 with TRBJ2-7; D uncertain. This CDR3 has 13 residues. Germline V gene lookup returns CDR1 LNHDA and CDR2 SQIVND (reference sequence). The V end lost 7 bases, the J end lost 3 bases, and 13 bases lay between the germline ends. The CDR3 spells CASTTRIFYEQYF. CDR3 DNA sequence: TGTGCCAGTACTACTCGTATCTTCTACGAGCAGTACTTC.

The CDR3 loop is CASSKGRGSGDYGYTF. Written as DNA, the CDR3 is TGCGCCAGCAGCAAAGGGAGGGGGTCAGGTGACTATGGCTACACCTTC. This sequence joins TRBV5-1 and TRBJ1-2, with D perhaps matching TRBD1 (6 bases). V lost 4 bases and J lost 3, with 19 bases in between. The length of the CDR3 is 16 residues. Germline CDR1 SGHRS, CDR2 YFSETQ.

A few counts support this clone. The chain links TRBV10-3 to TRBJ2-1, with TRBD2 as a possible D gene (6 bases). The CDR3 has 14 residues. Germline V lookup: CDR1 ENHRY, CDR2 SYGVKD. V was clipped by 6 bases and J by 5 bases, with 14 bases between them. The CDR3 is CAIRRDSANNEQFF. CDR3 DNA: TGTGCCATCAGGCGGGACTCCGCTAACAATGAGCAGTTCTTC.

V is TRBV25-1 and J is TRBJ2-2; no clear D. The CDR3 extends over 11 amino acids. Trimming removed 6 bases at V and 9 bases at J, with 8 bases between. CDR1 is MGHDK and CDR2 is SYGVNS in the germline V gene. Written as DNA, the CDR3 is TGTGCCAGCAGGTACCTTCGGGAGCTGTTTTTT. This encodes CASRYLRELFF.

In its sample, this clone was seen once. The chain combines TRBV19 with TRBJ1-5; a weak D match, TRBD1 (6 bases). Trimming took 8 bases from V and 1 from J, leaving 15 bases between them. The CDR3 is 15 amino acids. Germline CDR1 and CDR2: LNHDA and SQIVND (reference sequence). The CDR3 coding sequence is TGTGCCAGTCGCATTCAGGGGACGAGCAATCAGCCCCAGCATTTT. This sequence encodes CASRIQGTSNQPQHF.

This clone has more than one count but fewer than ten. The chain carries TRBV28 and TRBJ1-2, with 9 bases lining up with TRBD1. There are 15 residues in the CDR3. In germline, CDR1 is MDHEN, CDR2 SYDVKM. V gave up 4 bases and J gave up 8 bases; unmatched junction bases: 11. In nucleotides, the CDR3 is TGTGCCAGCAGTTCCTCGACAGGGGGGGAATCAGGCTACACCTTC. Amino acids: CASSSSTGGESGYTF.